The T cell receptor beta chain described here comes from a study of T cells in Graves' hyperthyroidism and ophthalmopathy. At the level of the study: Peripheral blood samples were taken at initial diagnosis, prior to any treatment.

Trimming took 4 bases from V and 6 from J, leaving 13 bases between them. The germline CDR1 and CDR2 sequences are SGHAT and FQNNGV. This CDR3 comprises 13 residues. This clonotype was recorded a few times. RNA transcripts provided the source from which TCR beta CDR3 regions were amplified. A first-round RT-PCR of the TCR CDR3 used the HTBI primer set. Via MiXCR, TCRdb re-called the multiplex PCR reads, giving one row per CDR3 protein. Of roughly 420,000 distinct CDR3 sequences listed, around 15% are singletons. The sequenced material came from blood. The source of this sequence is a woman under 30 with Graves' hyperthyroidism. The V call is TRBV11-2, the J call TRBJ2-7; D is unresolved. This CDR3 reads CASSSDPPLEQYF. CDR3 in DNA: TGTGCCAGCAGCTCGGACCCCCCTCTCGAGCAGTACTTC.